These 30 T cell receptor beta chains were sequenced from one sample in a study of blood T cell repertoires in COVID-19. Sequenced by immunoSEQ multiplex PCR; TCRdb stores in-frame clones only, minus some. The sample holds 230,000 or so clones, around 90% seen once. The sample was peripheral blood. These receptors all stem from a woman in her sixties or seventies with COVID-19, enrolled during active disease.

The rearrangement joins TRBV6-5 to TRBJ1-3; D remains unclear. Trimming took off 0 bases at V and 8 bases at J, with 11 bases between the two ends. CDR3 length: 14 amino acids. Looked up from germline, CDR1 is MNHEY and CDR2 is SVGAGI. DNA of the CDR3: TGTGCCAGCAGTTACTCAACAGAGGGAGACACCATATATTTT. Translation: CASSYSTEGDTIYF.

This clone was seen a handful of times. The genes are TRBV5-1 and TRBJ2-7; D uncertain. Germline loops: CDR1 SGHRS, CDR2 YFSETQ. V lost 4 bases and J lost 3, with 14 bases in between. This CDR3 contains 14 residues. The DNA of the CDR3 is TGCGCCAGCAGCCCCCGTAGTACCGACTACGAGCAGTACTTC. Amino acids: CASSPRSTDYEQYF.

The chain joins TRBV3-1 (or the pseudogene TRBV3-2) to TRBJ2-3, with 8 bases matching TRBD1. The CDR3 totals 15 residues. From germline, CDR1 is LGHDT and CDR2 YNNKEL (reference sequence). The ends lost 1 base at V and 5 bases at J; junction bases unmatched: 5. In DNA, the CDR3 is TGTGCCAGCAGCCAAGTGACAGGGGTAAGAGATACGCAGTATTTT. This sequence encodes CASSQVTGVRDTQYF.

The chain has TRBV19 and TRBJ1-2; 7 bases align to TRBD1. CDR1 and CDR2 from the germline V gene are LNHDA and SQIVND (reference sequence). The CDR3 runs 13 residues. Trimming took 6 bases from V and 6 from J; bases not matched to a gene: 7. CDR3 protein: CASRSTGEDGYTF. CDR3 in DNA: TGTGCCAGTAGATCTACAGGGGAGGATGGCTACACCTTC.

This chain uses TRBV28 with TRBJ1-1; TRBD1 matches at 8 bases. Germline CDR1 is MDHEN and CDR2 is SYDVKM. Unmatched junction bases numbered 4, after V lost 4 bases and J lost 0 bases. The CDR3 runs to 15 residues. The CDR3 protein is CASSSTGVMNTEAFF. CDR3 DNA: TGTGCCAGCAGTTCGACAGGGGTCATGAACACTGAAGCTTTCTTT. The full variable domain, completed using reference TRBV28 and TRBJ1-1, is DVKVTQSSRYLVKRTGEKVFLECVQDMDHENMFWYRQDPGLGLRLIYFSYDVKMKEKGDIPEGYSVSREKKERFSLILESASTNQTSMYLCASSSTGVMNTEAFFGQGTRLTVV.

The CDR3 DNA sequence: TGTGCCAGCAAGACCCTGGCCCAGACAGGGCCAGGCACTGAAGCTTTCTTT. Its protein is CASKTLAQTGPGTEAFF. The chain couples TRBV7-8 to TRBJ1-1; 7 bases match TRBD1. With V trimmed by 7 bases and J by 4 bases, 18 bases remained unmatched. Per the germline V gene, CDR1 is SGHVS and CDR2 is FQNEAQ. The CDR3 has 17 residues. The full variable domain, its missing parts supplied by reference TRBV7-8 and TRBJ1-1, is GAGVSQSPRYKVAKRGQDVALRCDPISGHVSLFWYQQALGQGPEFLTYFQNEAQLDKSGLPSDRFFAERPEGSVSTLKIQRTQQEDSAVYLCASKTLAQTGPGTEAFFGQGTRLTVV.

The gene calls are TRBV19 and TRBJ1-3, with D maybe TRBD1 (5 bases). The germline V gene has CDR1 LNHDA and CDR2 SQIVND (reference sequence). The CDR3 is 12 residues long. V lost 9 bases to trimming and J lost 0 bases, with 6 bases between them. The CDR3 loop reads CASRVSGNTIYF. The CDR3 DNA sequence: TGTGCCAGCAGGGTCTCTGGAAACACCATATATTTT.

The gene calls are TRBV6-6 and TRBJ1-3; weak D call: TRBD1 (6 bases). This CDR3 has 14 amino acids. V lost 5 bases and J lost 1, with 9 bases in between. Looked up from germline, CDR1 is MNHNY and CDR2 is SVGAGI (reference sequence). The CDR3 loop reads CASSKGGSGNTIYF. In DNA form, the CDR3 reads TGTGCCAGCAGTAAAGGGGGATCTGGAAACACCATATATTTT.

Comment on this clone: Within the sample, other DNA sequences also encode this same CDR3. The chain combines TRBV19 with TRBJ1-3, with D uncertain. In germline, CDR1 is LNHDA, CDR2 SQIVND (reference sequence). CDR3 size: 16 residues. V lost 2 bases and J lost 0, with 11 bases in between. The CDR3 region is CASSILAGYSGNTIYF. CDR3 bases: TGTGCCAGTAGTATACTAGCCGGCTACTCTGGAAACACCATATATTTT.

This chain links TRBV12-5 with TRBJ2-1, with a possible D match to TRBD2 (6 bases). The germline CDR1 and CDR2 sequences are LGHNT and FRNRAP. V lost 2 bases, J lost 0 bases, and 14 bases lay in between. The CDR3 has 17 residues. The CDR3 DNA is TGTGCTAGTGGTTTGAAAATAGCGGTTAGCTCCTACAATGAGCAGTTCTTC. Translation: CASGLKIAVSSYNEQFF.

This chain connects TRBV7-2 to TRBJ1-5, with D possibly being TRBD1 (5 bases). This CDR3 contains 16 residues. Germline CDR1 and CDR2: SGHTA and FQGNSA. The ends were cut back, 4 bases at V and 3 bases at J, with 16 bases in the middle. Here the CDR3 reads CASSSDIGFYNQPQHF. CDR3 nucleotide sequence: TGTGCCAGCAGCTCGGACATCGGGTTTTACAATCAGCCCCAGCATTTT.

The CDR3 DNA reads TGTGCCAGCAGCGTAGGGACAGTTTATTCACCCCTCCACTTT. Translation gives CASSVGTVYSPLHF. The chain carries TRBV9 and TRBJ1-6; possibly TRBD1 for D (6 bases). CDR3 size: 14 residues. Trimming took 0 bases from V and 8 from J, leaving 9 bases between them. Germline CDR1 SGDLS, CDR2 YYNGEE.

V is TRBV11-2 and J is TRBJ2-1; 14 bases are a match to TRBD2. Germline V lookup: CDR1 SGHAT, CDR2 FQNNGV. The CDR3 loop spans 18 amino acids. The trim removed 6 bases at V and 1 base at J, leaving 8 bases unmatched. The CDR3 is CASSPRTSGGFSYNEQFF. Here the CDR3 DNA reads TGTGCCAGCAGTCCACGGACTAGCGGGGGGTTTTCCTACAATGAGCAGTTCTTC.

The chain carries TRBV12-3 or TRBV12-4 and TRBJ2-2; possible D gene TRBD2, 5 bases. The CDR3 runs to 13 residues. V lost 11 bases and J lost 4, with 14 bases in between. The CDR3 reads CAHREGRTGELFF. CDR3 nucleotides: TGTGCCCATCGGGAAGGACGCACCGGGGAGCTGTTTTTT.

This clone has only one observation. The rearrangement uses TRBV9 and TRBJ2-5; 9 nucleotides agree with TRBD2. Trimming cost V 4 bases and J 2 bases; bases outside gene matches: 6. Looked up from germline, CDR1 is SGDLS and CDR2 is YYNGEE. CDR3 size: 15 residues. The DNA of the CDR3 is TGTGCCAGCAGCCCGCGGGGGGGGTTTCAAGAGACCCAGTACTTC. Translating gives CASSPRGGFQETQYF.

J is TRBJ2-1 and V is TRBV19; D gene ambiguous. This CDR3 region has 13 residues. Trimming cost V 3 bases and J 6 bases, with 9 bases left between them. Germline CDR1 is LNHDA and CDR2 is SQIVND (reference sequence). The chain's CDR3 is CASSMGVRNEQFF. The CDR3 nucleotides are TGTGCCAGTAGTATGGGCGTTCGCAATGAGCAGTTCTTC.

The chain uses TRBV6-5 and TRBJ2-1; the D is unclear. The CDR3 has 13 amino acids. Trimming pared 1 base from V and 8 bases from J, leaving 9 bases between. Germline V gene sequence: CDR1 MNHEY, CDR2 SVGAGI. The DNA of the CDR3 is TGTGCCAGCAGTTACTACCAGTCCGATGAGCAGTTCTTC. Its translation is CASSYYQSDEQFF.

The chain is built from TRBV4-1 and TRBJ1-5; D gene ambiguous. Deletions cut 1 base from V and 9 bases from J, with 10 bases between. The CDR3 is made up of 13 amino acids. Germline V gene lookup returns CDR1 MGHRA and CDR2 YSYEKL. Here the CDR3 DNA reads TGCGCCAGCAGCCAAGTTGGGCCTCCGCCCCAGCATTTT. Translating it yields CASSQVGPPPQHF.

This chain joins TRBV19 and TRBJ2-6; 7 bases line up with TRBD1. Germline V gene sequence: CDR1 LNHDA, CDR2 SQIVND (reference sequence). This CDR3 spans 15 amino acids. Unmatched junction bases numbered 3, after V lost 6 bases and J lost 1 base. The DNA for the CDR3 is TGTGCCAGTAGCGACAGGGCGTCTGGGGCCAACGTCCTGACTTTC. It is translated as CASSDRASGANVLTF.

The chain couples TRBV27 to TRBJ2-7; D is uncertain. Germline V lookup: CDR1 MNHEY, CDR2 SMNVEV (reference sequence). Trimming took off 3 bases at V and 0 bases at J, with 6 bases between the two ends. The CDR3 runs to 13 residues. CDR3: CASSFRYSYEQYF. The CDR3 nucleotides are TGTGCCAGCAGTTTCCGCTACTCCTACGAGCAGTACTTC.

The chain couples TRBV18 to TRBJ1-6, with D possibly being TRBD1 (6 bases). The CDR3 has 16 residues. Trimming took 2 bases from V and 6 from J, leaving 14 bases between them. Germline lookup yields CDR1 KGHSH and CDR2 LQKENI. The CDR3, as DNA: TGTGCCAGCTCACCAGCGAACAGGGCACGTAATTCACCCCTCCACTTT. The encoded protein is CASSPANRARNSPLHF.

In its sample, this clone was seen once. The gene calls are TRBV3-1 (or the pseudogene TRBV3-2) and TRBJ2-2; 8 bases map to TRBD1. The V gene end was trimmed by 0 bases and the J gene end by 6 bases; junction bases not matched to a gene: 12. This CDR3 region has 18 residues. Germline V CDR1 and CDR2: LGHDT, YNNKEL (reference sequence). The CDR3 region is CASSQDILGQGLPGELFF. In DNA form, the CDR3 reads TGTGCCAGCAGCCAAGATATCTTAGGACAGGGCTTACCCGGGGAGCTGTTTTTT.

CDR3 bases: TGTGCCAGCAGCCGAGGACAGGTCTATGGCTACACCTTC. As protein: CASSRGQVYGYTF. This chain joins TRBV5-8 and TRBJ1-2, with 7 bases matching TRBD1. Trimming removed 4 bases from V and 4 bases from J; junction bases left unmatched: 4. Germline V CDR1 and CDR2: SGHTS, YDEGEE. The CDR3 has 13 residues.

This chain's CDR3 is CASSPPTDNQPQHF. In nucleotides, the CDR3 is TGTGCCAGCTCACCACCGACAGACAATCAGCCCCAGCATTTT. The chain carries TRBV18 and TRBJ1-5; a weak D match, TRBD1 (5 bases). V was cut by 0 bases and J by 3 bases, with 6 bases left in between. From germline, CDR1 is KGHSH and CDR2 LQKENI. The CDR3 covers 14 residues. Full variable domain (rest looked up from reference TRBV18 and TRBJ1-5): NAGVMQNPRHLVRRRGQEARLRCSPMKGHSHVYWYRQLPEEGLKFMVYLQKENIIDESGMPKERFSAEFPKEGPSILRIQQVVRGDSAAYFCASSPPTDNQPQHFGDGTRLSIL.

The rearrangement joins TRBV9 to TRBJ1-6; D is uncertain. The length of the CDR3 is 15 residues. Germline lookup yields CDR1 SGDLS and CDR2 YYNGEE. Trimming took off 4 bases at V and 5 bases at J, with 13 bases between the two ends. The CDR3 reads CASSRLGRNNSPLHF. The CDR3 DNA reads TGTGCCAGCAGCAGACTAGGCAGAAATAATTCACCCCTCCACTTT.

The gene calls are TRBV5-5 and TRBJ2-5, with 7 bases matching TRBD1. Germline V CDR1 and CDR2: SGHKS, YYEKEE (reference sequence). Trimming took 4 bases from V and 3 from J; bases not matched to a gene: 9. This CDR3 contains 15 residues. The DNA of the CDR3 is TGTGCCAGCAGCCGACTGGGACAGAATAAAGAGACCCAGTACTTC. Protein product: CASSRLGQNKETQYF.

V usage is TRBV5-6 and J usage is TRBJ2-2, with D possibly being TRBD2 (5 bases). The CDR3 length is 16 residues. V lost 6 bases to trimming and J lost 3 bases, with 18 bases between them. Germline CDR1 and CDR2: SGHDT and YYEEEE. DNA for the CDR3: TGTGCCAGCATCAGAAACAGCATGAGGGACACCGGGGAGCTGTTTTTT. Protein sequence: CASIRNSMRDTGELFF.

CDR3 bases: TGTGCCAGCTCACCCGGGGAGAATGGCTACACCTTC. Amino acid sequence: CASSPGENGYTF. The chain joins TRBV18 to TRBJ1-2; no clear D. V lost 3 bases to trimming and J lost 6 bases, with 8 bases between them. The CDR3 length is 12 residues. CDR1 KGHSH and CDR2 LQKENI come from the germline V gene.

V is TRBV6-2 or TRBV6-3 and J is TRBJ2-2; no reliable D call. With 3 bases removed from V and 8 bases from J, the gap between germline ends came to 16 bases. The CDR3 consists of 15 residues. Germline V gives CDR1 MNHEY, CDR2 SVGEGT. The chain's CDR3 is CASSYGFSRSGELFF. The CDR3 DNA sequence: TGTGCCAGCAGTTATGGTTTCTCCAGGTCGGGGGAGCTGTTTTTT.

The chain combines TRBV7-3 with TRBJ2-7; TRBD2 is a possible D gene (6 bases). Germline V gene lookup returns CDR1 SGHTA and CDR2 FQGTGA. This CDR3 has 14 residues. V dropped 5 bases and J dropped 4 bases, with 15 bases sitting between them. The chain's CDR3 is CASSPRGWEYEQYF. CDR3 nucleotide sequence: TGTGCCAGCAGCCCTCGGGGGTGGGAGTACGAGCAGTACTTC.